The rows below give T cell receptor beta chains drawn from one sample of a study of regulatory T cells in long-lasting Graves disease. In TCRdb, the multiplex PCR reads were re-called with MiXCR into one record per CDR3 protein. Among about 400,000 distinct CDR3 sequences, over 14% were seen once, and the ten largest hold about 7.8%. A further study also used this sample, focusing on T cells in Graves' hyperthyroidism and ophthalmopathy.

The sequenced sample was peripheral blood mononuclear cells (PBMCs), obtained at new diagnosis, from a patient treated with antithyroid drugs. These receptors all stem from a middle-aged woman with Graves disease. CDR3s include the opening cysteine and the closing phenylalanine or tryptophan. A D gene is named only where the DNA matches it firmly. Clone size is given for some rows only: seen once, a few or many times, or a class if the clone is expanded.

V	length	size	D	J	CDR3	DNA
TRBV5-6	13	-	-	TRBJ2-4	CASSLGIKNIQYF	TGTGCCAGCAGCTTGGGGATAAAAAACATTCAGTACTTC
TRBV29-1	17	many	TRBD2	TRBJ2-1	CSAEGLAGVTGIGEQFF	TGCAGCGCCGAGGGACTAGCGGGAGTAACCGGCATTGGAGAGCAGTTCTTC
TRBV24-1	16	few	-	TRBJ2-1	CATSDLGRGISNEQFF	TGTGCCACCAGTGATTTGGGAAGGGGGATAAGCAATGAGCAGTTCTTC
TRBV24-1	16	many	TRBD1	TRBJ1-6	CATSASPGQDNSPLHF	TGTGCCACCAGTGCTTCTCCGGGACAGGATAATTCACCCCTCCACTTT
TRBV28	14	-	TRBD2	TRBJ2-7	CASSPTGTKDEQYF	TGTGCCAGCAGTCCCACCGGGACTAAAGACGAGCAGTACTTC
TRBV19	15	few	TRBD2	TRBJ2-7	CASSFGTSETYEQYF	TGTGCCAGTAGTTTCGGGACTAGCGAGACCTACGAGCAGTACTTC
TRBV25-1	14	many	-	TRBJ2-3	CASSVALGTDKQYF	TGTGCCAGCAGTGTGGCCCTAGGGACCGATAAGCAGTATTTT
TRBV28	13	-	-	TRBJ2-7	CASSFGDLNEQYF	TGTGCCAGCAGTTTTGGGGATTTGAACGAGCAGTACTTC
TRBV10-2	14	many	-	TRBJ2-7	CASSELSGPYEQYF	TGCGCCAGCAGTGAGCTTAGCGGTCCCTACGAGCAGTACTTC
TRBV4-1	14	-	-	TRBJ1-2	CASSPSTGLYGYTF	TGCGCCAGCAGCCCTTCGACAGGTCTGTACGGCTACACCTTC
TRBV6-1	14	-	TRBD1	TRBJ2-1	CASGGTGDYNEQFF	TGTGCCAGTGGTGGGACAGGGGATTACAATGAGCAGTTCTTC
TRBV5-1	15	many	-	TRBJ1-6	CASSFGTGQSSPLHF	TGCGCCAGCAGCTTCGGAACAGGCCAAAGTTCACCCCTCCACTTT
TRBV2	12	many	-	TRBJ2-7	CASIREGEGQYF	TGTGCCAGCATTCGAGAGGGGGAGGGGCAGTACTTC
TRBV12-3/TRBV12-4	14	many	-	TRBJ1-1	CASSFTYGRPEAFF	TGTGCCAGCAGTTTCACATACGGGCGGCCTGAAGCTTTCTTT